This is a list of T cell receptor beta chains from one sample in a study of cytotoxic CD8 clonotypes in ibrutinib-treated CLL. Method: immunoSEQ multiplex PCR; TCRdb's copy keeps in-frame clones and lacks some. Altogether approximately 100,000 clones are present, about 58% being singletons, with the ten largest covering about 40%. Sequenced here: PBMCs, sampled after 24 months of ibrutinib treatment. The source of these receptors is a human donor with chronic lymphocytic leukemia. Both conserved end residues are part of each CDR3. The D gene is left open where the match is weak. Not every row has a clone size; where given, it reads once, few, many or a size class.

abundance: .
j_gene: TRBJ2-5
v_gene: TRBV7-3
d_gene: .
CDR3aa: CASSLTYQETQYF
CDR3nt: TGTGCCAGCAGCTTAACGTACCAAGAGACCCAGTACTTC

abundance: .
j_gene: TRBJ2-7
v_gene: TRBV6-6
d_gene: TRBD1
CDR3aa: CASTRTGGYYEQYF
CDR3nt: TGTGCCAGCACAAGGACAGGGGGCTATTACGAGCAGTACTTC

abundance: .
j_gene: TRBJ1-2
v_gene: TRBV4-3
d_gene: .
CDR3aa: CASSQDEDSYGYTF
CDR3nt: TGCGCCAGCAGCCAAGATGAGGACAGCTATGGCTACACCTTC

abundance: .
j_gene: TRBJ1-5
v_gene: TRBV29-1
d_gene: .
CDR3aa: CSVEEGRGQPQHF
CDR3nt: TGCAGCGTCGAGGAGGGCAGGGGACAGCCCCAGCATTTT

abundance: few
j_gene: TRBJ2-3
v_gene: TRBV5-1
d_gene: .
CDR3aa: CASTWSGTDTQYF
CDR3nt: TGCGCCAGCACTTGGTCAGGAACAGATACGCAGTATTTT

abundance: .
j_gene: TRBJ1-3
v_gene: TRBV7-3
d_gene: .
CDR3aa: CASSLTGRDTIYF
CDR3nt: TGTGCCAGCAGCTTAACAGGGAGGGACACCATATATTTT

abundance: few
j_gene: TRBJ2-6
v_gene: TRBV30
d_gene: .
CDR3aa: CAWKGDIANVLTF
CDR3nt: TGTGCCTGGAAAGGGGATATAGCCAACGTCCTGACTTTC

abundance: few
j_gene: TRBJ2-7
v_gene: TRBV5-5
d_gene: .
CDR3aa: CASTPGGTGYYEQYF
CDR3nt: TGTGCCAGCACCCCGGGGGGCACAGGGTACTACGAGCAGTACTTC

abundance: .
j_gene: TRBJ1-6
v_gene: TRBV5-6
d_gene: .
CDR3aa: CASSFYRTAGNSPLHF
CDR3nt: TGTGCCAGCAGCTTTTACCGGACAGCGGGAAATTCACCCCTCCACTTT

abundance: .
j_gene: TRBJ1-5
v_gene: TRBV15
d_gene: .
CDR3aa: CATPRSFKAQPQHF
CDR3nt: TGTGCCACCCCCAGGAGTTTTAAGGCTCAGCCCCAGCATTTT

abundance: .
j_gene: TRBJ2-2
v_gene: TRBV5-1
d_gene: TRBD2
CDR3aa: CASSRSMTSGKNTGELFF
CDR3nt: TGCGCCAGCAGCCGCAGTATGACTAGCGGAAAGAACACCGGGGAGCTGTTTTTT

abundance: .
j_gene: TRBJ2-1
v_gene: TRBV28
d_gene: .
CDR3aa: CASSPLGANNEQFF
CDR3nt: TGTGCCAGCAGCCCCTTGGGAGCGAACAATGAGCAGTTCTTC

abundance: few
j_gene: TRBJ1-2
v_gene: TRBV25-1
d_gene: .
CDR3aa: CASSAGQNYGYTF
CDR3nt: TGTGCCAGCAGTGCAGGACAGAACTATGGCTACACCTTC

abundance: .
j_gene: TRBJ1-2
v_gene: TRBV7-3
d_gene: .
CDR3aa: CARVGLIAYGYTF
CDR3nt: TGTGCCAGGGTCGGACTAATAGCCTATGGCTACACCTTC

abundance: .
j_gene: TRBJ1-1
v_gene: TRBV30
d_gene: TRBD1
CDR3aa: CALNRGGDTEAFF
CDR3nt: TGTGCCCTAAACAGGGGAGGGGACACTGAAGCTTTCTTT

abundance: .
j_gene: TRBJ1-2
v_gene: TRBV19
d_gene: .
CDR3aa: CASSSGTPNYGYTF
CDR3nt: TGTGCCAGTAGTAGCGGGACACCTAACTATGGCTACACCTTC

abundance: .
j_gene: TRBJ2-1
v_gene: TRBV9
d_gene: TRBD1
CDR3aa: CASSVEDRGNEQFF
CDR3nt: TGTGCCAGCAGCGTTGAGGACAGGGGTAATGAGCAGTTCTTC

abundance: .
j_gene: TRBJ2-3
v_gene: TRBV7-2
d_gene: .
CDR3aa: CASTGGTADTQYF
CDR3nt: TGTGCCAGCACGGGGGGGACAGCTGATACGCAGTATTTT

abundance: .
j_gene: TRBJ2-4
v_gene: TRBV30
d_gene: TRBD2
CDR3aa: CAWSPQRGGLGSAKNIQYF
CDR3nt: TGTGCCTGGAGTCCTCAGCGGGGGGGCCTCGGATCGGCCAAAAACATTCAGTACTTC

abundance: .
j_gene: TRBJ2-3
v_gene: TRBV7-9
d_gene: .
CDR3aa: CASSSSTDTQYF
CDR3nt: TGTGCCAGCAGCTCCAGCACAGATACGCAGTATTTT

abundance: few
j_gene: TRBJ2-1
v_gene: TRBV27
d_gene: TRBD1
CDR3aa: CASSYRGTLSGNEQFF
CDR3nt: TGTGCCAGCAGTTACAGGGGGACTCTTAGCGGCAATGAGCAGTTCTTC

abundance: few
j_gene: TRBJ1-1
v_gene: TRBV30
d_gene: .
CDR3aa: CAWSAYIGQMSTEAFF
CDR3nt: TGTGCCTGGAGTGCCTATATTGGACAGATGAGCACTGAAGCTTTCTTT

abundance: many
j_gene: TRBJ1-1
v_gene: TRBV4-2
d_gene: .
CDR3aa: CASSLGGVEAFF
CDR3nt: TGTGCCAGCAGCTTGGGGGGCGTAGAAGCTTTCTTT

abundance: .
j_gene: TRBJ2-3
v_gene: TRBV25-1
d_gene: .
CDR3aa: CATRTAGTDTQYF
CDR3nt: TGTGCCACCAGGACCGCTGGCACAGATACGCAGTATTTT

abundance: .
j_gene: TRBJ2-5
v_gene: TRBV10-1
d_gene: .
CDR3aa: CASSESTETQYF
CDR3nt: TGCGCCAGCAGTGAGTCGACGGAGACCCAGTACTTC

abundance: .
j_gene: TRBJ1-2
v_gene: TRBV4-1
d_gene: .
CDR3aa: CASSQGTGYGYTF
CDR3nt: TGCGCCAGCAGCCAAGGGACGGGCTATGGCTACACCTTC

abundance: .
j_gene: TRBJ1-1
v_gene: TRBV7-2
d_gene: .
CDR3aa: CASSLVTGMNTEAFF
CDR3nt: TGTGCCAGCAGCTTAGTTACAGGGATGAACACTGAAGCTTTCTTT

abundance: once
j_gene: TRBJ2-7
v_gene: TRBV6-5
d_gene: TRBD1
CDR3aa: CASSYKPQGSYEQYF
CDR3nt: TGTGCCAGCAGTTACAAGCCACAGGGGTCCTACGAGCAGTACTTC

abundance: once
j_gene: TRBJ2-2
v_gene: TRBV7-3
d_gene: .
CDR3aa: CASSFALNTGELFF
CDR3nt: TGTGCCAGCAGCTTCGCTCTGAACACCGGGGAGCTGTTTTTT

abundance: many
j_gene: TRBJ2-7
v_gene: TRBV5-4
d_gene: TRBD1
CDR3aa: CASSLGSGTGDEQYF
CDR3nt: TGTGCCAGCAGCTTGGGTTCTGGGACAGGGGACGAGCAGTACTTC

abundance: few
j_gene: TRBJ2-1
v_gene: TRBV30
d_gene: TRBD2
CDR3aa: CAYVSGTKQFF
CDR3nt: TGTGCCTACGTATCCGGGACTAAGCAGTTCTTC

abundance: few
j_gene: TRBJ1-2
v_gene: TRBV30
d_gene: TRBD1
CDR3aa: CAWSGNRGLGYGYTF
CDR3nt: TGTGCCTGGAGCGGTAACAGGGGGCTGGGCTATGGCTACACCTTC

abundance: .
j_gene: TRBJ1-1
v_gene: TRBV18
d_gene: .
CDR3aa: CASSPGTHYEAFF
CDR3nt: TGTGCCAGCTCACCCGGGACTCACTACGAAGCTTTCTTT

abundance: .
j_gene: TRBJ2-7
v_gene: TRBV9
d_gene: TRBD1
CDR3aa: CASSPTGTGINEQYF
CDR3nt: TGTGCCAGCAGCCCTACCGGGACAGGGATCAACGAGCAGTACTTC

abundance: .
j_gene: TRBJ2-1
v_gene: TRBV14
d_gene: .
CDR3aa: CASSQNRAGEQFF
CDR3nt: TGTGCCAGCAGCCAAAACAGGGCCGGTGAGCAGTTCTTC

abundance: .
j_gene: TRBJ2-4
v_gene: TRBV4-1
d_gene: .
CDR3aa: CASSQDRTNLAKNIQYF
CDR3nt: TGCGCCAGCAGCCAAGACCGGACAAACTTAGCCAAAAACATTCAGTACTTC

abundance: few
j_gene: TRBJ2-5
v_gene: TRBV7-7
d_gene: .
CDR3aa: CASSLVEGISETQYF
CDR3nt: TGTGCTAGCAGCTTAGTTGAGGGTATAAGCGAGACCCAGTACTTC

abundance: .
j_gene: TRBJ2-2
v_gene: TRBV19
d_gene: .
CDR3aa: CASSIDPGLTGELFF
CDR3nt: TGTGCCAGTAGTATAGATCCCGGACTCACCGGGGAGCTGTTTTTT

abundance: few
j_gene: TRBJ1-2
v_gene: TRBV28
d_gene: .
CDR3aa: CASSLIPYGYTF
CDR3nt: TGTGCCAGCAGTTTAATACCTTATGGCTACACCTTC

abundance: many
j_gene: TRBJ1-1
v_gene: TRBV6-6
d_gene: .
CDR3aa: CASSYAGHAEAFF
CDR3nt: TGTGCCAGCAGTTACGCGGGGCACGCTGAAGCTTTCTTT

abundance: .
j_gene: TRBJ2-4
v_gene: TRBV14
d_gene: .
CDR3aa: CASSQGRPGTPYF
CDR3nt: TGTGCCAGCAGCCAAGGGCGACCCGGGACCCCGTACTTC

abundance: few
j_gene: TRBJ1-2
v_gene: TRBV7-9
d_gene: .
CDR3aa: CASSTRQQMKDYGYTF
CDR3nt: TGTGCCAGCAGCACAAGACAGCAGATGAAAGACTATGGCTACACCTTC

abundance: few
j_gene: TRBJ1-5
v_gene: TRBV2
d_gene: TRBD1
CDR3aa: CASRRRTGPNQPQHF
CDR3nt: TGTGCCAGCAGGAGACGGACAGGGCCCAATCAGCCCCAGCATTTT

abundance: .
j_gene: TRBJ1-1
v_gene: TRBV5-6
d_gene: .
CDR3aa: CASSLTGPAFF
CDR3nt: TGTGCCAGCAGCTTGACAGGGCCGGCTTTCTTT

abundance: few
j_gene: TRBJ1-5
v_gene: TRBV30
d_gene: .
CDR3aa: CAWSKGPIGPQHF
CDR3nt: TGTGCCTGGAGTAAAGGTCCCATAGGGCCCCAGCATTTT

abundance: .
j_gene: TRBJ1-1
v_gene: TRBV7-2
d_gene: .
CDR3aa: CASSLVYRYAMNTEAFF
CDR3nt: TGTGCCAGCAGCTTAGTTTACAGATACGCGATGAACACTGAAGCTTTCTTT

abundance: .
j_gene: TRBJ2-5
v_gene: TRBV30
d_gene: TRBD1
CDR3aa: CAWSVPQTGGQETQYF
CDR3nt: TGTGCCTGGAGTGTACCTCAGACAGGGGGCCAAGAGACCCAGTACTTC

abundance: .
j_gene: TRBJ2-5
v_gene: TRBV7-6
d_gene: .
CDR3aa: CASSRRRDGETQYF
CDR3nt: TGTGCCAGCAGCCGGCGTCGGGACGGAGAGACCCAGTACTTC

abundance: .
j_gene: TRBJ2-5
v_gene: TRBV29-1
d_gene: .
CDR3aa: CSAAAPGETQYF
CDR3nt: TGCAGCGCGGCGGCACCTGGAGAGACCCAGTACTTC

abundance: many
j_gene: TRBJ1-2
v_gene: TRBV6-6
d_gene: .
CDR3aa: CASSYGQLTGYTF
CDR3nt: TGTGCCAGCAGTTATGGACAGCTGACCGGCTACACCTTC

abundance: once
j_gene: TRBJ2-7
v_gene: TRBV9
d_gene: .
CDR3aa: CVSSTQPRDEQYF
CDR3nt: TGTGTCAGCAGCACACAACCCCGCGACGAGCAGTACTTC

abundance: .
j_gene: TRBJ2-3
v_gene: TRBV29-1
d_gene: TRBD1
CDR3aa: CSGGQGRGDTQYF
CDR3nt: TGCAGCGGTGGACAGGGGAGGGGAGATACGCAGTATTTT

abundance: .
j_gene: TRBJ2-6
v_gene: TRBV29-1
d_gene: .
CDR3aa: CSADPMGANVLTF
CDR3nt: TGCAGCGCAGATCCCATGGGGGCCAACGTCCTGACTTTC

abundance: .
j_gene: TRBJ2-1
v_gene: TRBV7-3
d_gene: .
CDR3aa: CASSLFYGQFF
CDR3nt: TGTGCCAGCAGCTTATTTTACGGGCAGTTCTTC

abundance: .
j_gene: TRBJ1-4
v_gene: TRBV19
d_gene: .
CDR3aa: CASSPRGEKLFF
CDR3nt: TGTGCCAGTAGTCCCCGAGGGGAAAAACTGTTTTTT

abundance: .
j_gene: TRBJ1-1
v_gene: TRBV28
d_gene: .
CDR3aa: CASSLSQLGNTEAFF
CDR3nt: TGTGCCAGCAGTTTATCTCAATTAGGGAACACTGAAGCTTTCTTT

abundance: .
j_gene: TRBJ2-2
v_gene: TRBV7-6
d_gene: .
CDR3aa: CASSLIGGGTSTGELFF
CDR3nt: TGTGCCAGCTCACTTATTGGAGGGGGGACCAGCACCGGGGAGCTGTTTTTT

abundance: .
j_gene: TRBJ1-2
v_gene: TRBV6-5
d_gene: .
CDR3aa: CASSYGEGGYGYTF
CDR3nt: TGTGCCAGCAGTTACGGAGAGGGTGGCTATGGCTACACCTTC